The rows below give T cell receptor beta chains drawn from one sample of a study of patients and donors after allogeneic stem cell transplantation. TCRdb called the RT-PCR reads again in MiXCR, with one record for every CDR3 protein. The data hold roughly 230,000 distinct CDR3 sequences, with roughly an eighth observed a single time. Sequenced input: blood, either unsorted or a sorted T cell fraction (not recorded which). These receptors were obtained from a human donor who was either an allogeneic HSCT recipient or a stem cell or donor lymphocyte infusion donor (not recorded which). It is not recorded whose cells these are; they may come from a transplant donor. The CDR3 runs from the conserved cysteine through the conserved F or W. A D gene is named only where the DNA matches it firmly.

v_call | d_call | cdr3_aa
TRBV20-1 | - | CSAPPGTPNYGYTF
TRBV5-1 | TRBD1 | CASSRRDRGDTGELFF
TRBV6-1 | - | CASRIRGPNTEAFF
TRBV5-1 | - | CASSLVVGGEQYF
TRBV14 | TRBD1 | CASSPRQGPSSYEQYF
TRBV12-3/TRBV12-4 | TRBD2 | CASSKPGLAGGTQYF
TRBV12-3/TRBV12-4 | - | CASSFDQYRNEQFF
TRBV29-1 | - | CSVARTGAFGTDTQYF
TRBV7-2 | - | CASSFRDPNEKLFF
TRBV3-1 | - | CASSRRGRYGSAGELSF
TRBV3-1 | - | CASSQQGASQETQYF
TRBV5-1 | TRBD2 | CASSLTTSGGNNEQFF
TRBV3-1 | - | CASSQDPGSTDTQYF
TRBV9 | - | CASSAGSSRAFF
TRBV7-3 | - | CASSSGLQNTEAFF
TRBV5-1 | - | CASSLGRGTGELFF
TRBV19 | - | CASRLGGANYGYTF